The rows below give T cell receptor beta chains drawn from one sample of a study of blood T cell repertoires in COVID-19. Only in-frame clones appear in the TCRdb table, and some are missing; sequencing was by immunoSEQ multiplex PCR. The sample carries 370,000 or so clones, 80% to 90% recorded once. Sequencing was done on a sample of PBMCs or T cells enriched from blood (not recorded which). The source is a man aged 25-45 years who had recovered from COVID-19. Each CDR3 is given with its conserved first and last residue. Size is stated for part of the rows, as once, few or many counts, or as a class when the clone is expanded.

j_call: TRBJ1-1; clone_size: once; v_call: TRBV4-1; cdr3_aa: CASSLPSGTGYTEAFF
j_call: TRBJ1-1; clone_size: few; v_call: TRBV2; cdr3_aa: CASSVGEGRAAFF
j_call: TRBJ2-1; clone_size: -; v_call: TRBV30; cdr3_aa: CAWSPQVHNEQFF
j_call: TRBJ2-7; clone_size: once; v_call: TRBV7-8; cdr3_aa: CASSPTPAGGLYEQYF
j_call: TRBJ1-5; clone_size: few; v_call: TRBV30; cdr3_aa: CAWSQDMGRQPQHF
j_call: TRBJ1-2; clone_size: -; v_call: TRBV5-1; cdr3_aa: CASSPSGQGNGYTF
j_call: TRBJ1-5; clone_size: -; v_call: TRBV25-1; cdr3_aa: CASSETGFNQPQHF
j_call: TRBJ1-1; clone_size: -; v_call: TRBV7-9; cdr3_aa: CASSPDRGGGTEAFF
j_call: TRBJ2-7; clone_size: -; v_call: TRBV18; cdr3_aa: CASSPGLQAYEQYF
j_call: TRBJ1-2; clone_size: -; v_call: TRBV13; cdr3_aa: CASSFGGGGRGYTF
j_call: TRBJ1-2; clone_size: -; v_call: TRBV12-3/TRBV12-4; cdr3_aa: CASSQTDSSGYTF
j_call: TRBJ2-7; clone_size: -; v_call: TRBV7-2; cdr3_aa: CASSLGGLGSYEQYF
j_call: TRBJ1-5; clone_size: -; v_call: TRBV19; cdr3_aa: CASSLSFWPQHF
j_call: TRBJ1-2; clone_size: many; v_call: TRBV2; cdr3_aa: CASSRDRGIYGYTF
j_call: TRBJ1-1; clone_size: -; v_call: TRBV6-5; cdr3_aa: CASSLRQGNTEAFF
j_call: TRBJ2-7; clone_size: -; v_call: TRBV25-1; cdr3_aa: CASSDRVNSYEQYF
j_call: TRBJ2-1; clone_size: -; v_call: TRBV2; cdr3_aa: CASSATGIGYNEQFF
j_call: TRBJ1-6; clone_size: once; v_call: TRBV11-1; cdr3_aa: CASSLRDRDNSPLHF
j_call: TRBJ1-2; clone_size: -; v_call: TRBV7-9; cdr3_aa: CASSSRPGNGYTF
j_call: TRBJ2-3; clone_size: -; v_call: TRBV5-6; cdr3_aa: CASSFQNQAFSTDTQYF